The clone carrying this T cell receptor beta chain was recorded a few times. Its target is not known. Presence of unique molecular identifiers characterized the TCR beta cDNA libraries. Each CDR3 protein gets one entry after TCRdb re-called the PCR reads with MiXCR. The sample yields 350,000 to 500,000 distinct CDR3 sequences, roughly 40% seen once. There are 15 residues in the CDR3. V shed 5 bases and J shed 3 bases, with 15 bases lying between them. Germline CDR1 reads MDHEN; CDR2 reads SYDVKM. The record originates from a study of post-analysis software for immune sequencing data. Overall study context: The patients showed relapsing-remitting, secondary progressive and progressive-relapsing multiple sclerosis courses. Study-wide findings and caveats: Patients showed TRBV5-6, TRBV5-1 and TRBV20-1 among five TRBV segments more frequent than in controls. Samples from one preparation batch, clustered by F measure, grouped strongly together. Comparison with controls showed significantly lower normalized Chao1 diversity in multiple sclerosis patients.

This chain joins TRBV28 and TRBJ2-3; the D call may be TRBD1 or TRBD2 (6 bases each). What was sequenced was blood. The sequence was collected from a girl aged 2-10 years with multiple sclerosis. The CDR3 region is CASSTGGIRTDTQYF. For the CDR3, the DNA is TGTGCCAGCAGTACCGGGGGCATTAGAACAGATACGCAGTATTTT.